This T cell receptor (beta chain) was captured by sequencing in a study of T cell changes during pregnancy in multiple sclerosis. Data came from immunoSEQ multiplex PCR; TCRdb stores just in-frame clones and leaves some out. This table holds under 110,000 clones, 85% to 95% found once. Sequenced here: peripheral blood, sampled after pregnancy. The source is a female donor with multiple sclerosis, enrolled in a pregnancy study.

CDR3 protein: CASSLEGARQETQYF. The CDR3 region has the DNA TGTGCCAGCAGCTTGGAGGGGGCCCGCCAAGAGACCCAGTACTTC. The chain recombines TRBV5-4 with TRBJ2-5; 7 bases map to TRBD1. Germline CDR1 is SGHNT and CDR2 is YYREEE (reference sequence). The CDR3 consists of 15 residues. J was trimmed by 1 base and V by 0 bases; bases with no gene match: 3.